Listed here are 30 T cell receptor beta chains from one sample, sequenced in a study of identical twins. TCRdb reprocessed the 5' RACE reads with MiXCR, giving one entry per CDR3 protein. In the table there are some 460,000 distinct CDR3 sequences, approximately 15% of which are singletons. The same sample was also studied in work on yellow fever vaccine responses in identical twins.

The sequenced sample consisted of CD4+ T cells sorted from blood. These TCRs come from a woman aged 18-29 years in good health.

This clonotype occurred a few times. This chain connects TRBV30 to TRBJ2-1; D remains ambiguous. Trimming cost V 0 bases and J 6 bases, with 6 bases left between them. The length of the CDR3 is 12 residues. CDR1 is GTSNPN, CDR2 SVGIG, per germline (reference sequence). The CDR3 is CAWSVWVNEQFF. Here the CDR3 DNA reads TGTGCCTGGAGTGTATGGGTCAATGAGCAGTTCTTC.

V gene TRBV4-1 combines with J gene TRBJ2-7; D unresolved. The CDR3 runs to 21 residues. CDR1 MGHRA and CDR2 YSYEKL come from the germline V gene. Trimming took 0 bases from V and 1 from J, leaving 28 bases between them. CDR3 residues: CASSQDQPYWNRPGESYEQYF. Here the CDR3 DNA reads TGCGCCAGCAGCCAAGATCAGCCGTATTGGAACCGGCCCGGCGAATCCTACGAGCAGTACTTC.

The chain has TRBV6-5 and TRBJ2-3, with no clear D. The germline CDR1 and CDR2 sequences are MNHEY and SVGAGI. This CDR3 is 17 amino acids long. Between the trimmed V and J ends, which lost 0 bases and 4 bases, there was a span of 17 bases. Written as DNA, the CDR3 is TGTGCCAGCAGTTACTCTCAGGTATCCTTCGGGCCAGATACGCAGTATTTT. This encodes CASSYSQVSFGPDTQYF.

This clonotype has only a few counts. The J gene is TRBJ2-2, the V gene TRBV5-1, with a tentative D call TRBD2 (6 bases). The V end was cut by 0 bases, the J end by 4 bases, with 13 bases between. Germline V gives CDR1 SGHRS, CDR2 YFSETQ. The CDR3 length is 16 residues. CDR3 DNA sequence: TGCGCCAGCAGCTTGGACCCCGGGAGTGTCACCGGGGAGCTGTTTTTT. Translating it yields CASSLDPGSVTGELFF.

As DNA, the CDR3 is TGTCCCCGGGGGGCCTCCACAGATACGCAGTATTTT. Translated, it gives CPRGASTDTQYF. The gene calls are TRBV21-1 and TRBJ2-3; the listed D gene, TRBD2, was not tested against the DNA. TRBV21-1 is flagged as a pseudogene. The CDR3 has 12 amino acids.

This clonotype has just a few counts. A junction end diverges from the germline sequence, so it may reflect a read error. The chain joins TRBV28 to TRBJ2-3; no clear D. The CDR3 totals 12 residues. Germline V lookup: CDR1 MDHEN, CDR2 SYDVKM. The CDR3: CASTLNGDTQYF. The CDR3 bases are TGTGCCAGCACTTTAAATGGGGATACGCAGTATTTT. Full variable domain (rest looked up from reference TRBV28 and TRBJ2-3): DVKVTQSSRYLVKRTGEKVFLECVQDMDHENMFWYRQDPGLGLRLIYFSYDVKMKEKGDIPEGYSVSREKKERFSLILESASTNQTSMYLCASTLNGDTQYFGPGTRLTVL.

The V call is TRBV5-1, the J call TRBJ1-1, with D perhaps matching TRBD1 (6 bases). CDR1 SGHRS and CDR2 YFSETQ come from the germline V gene. The V gene lost 4 bases and the J gene lost 5 bases, with 18 bases spanning the gap. The CDR3 totals 15 residues. CDR3 amino acids: CASSPQGGGLTEAFF. The CDR3, as DNA: TGCGCCAGCAGCCCACAGGGAGGGGGTCTGACTGAAGCTTTCTTT.

The V and J genes are TRBV27 and TRBJ1-2; 8 bases align to TRBD1. The CDR3 covers 16 residues. The V segment lost 5 bases and the J segment 3 bases; nucleotides outside the gene matches: 11. Germline lookup yields CDR1 MNHEY and CDR2 SMNVEV (reference sequence). The CDR3 is CASSLHRQGLHYGYTF. CDR3 sequence (DNA): TGTGCCAGCAGTCTGCATAGACAGGGGCTACACTATGGCTACACCTTC.

The V gene is TRBV7-8, the J gene TRBJ2-6, with 16 positions matching TRBD2. The CDR3 consists of 20 residues. V was pared by 4 bases and J by 0 bases, with 6 bases of the junction left unmatched. Germline CDR1 and CDR2: SGHVS and FQNEAQ. The CDR3 DNA is TGTGCCAGCAGCTCCCTGGGACTAGCGGGAGGGGTCTCTGGGGCCAACGTCCTGACTTTC. It encodes CASSSLGLAGGVSGANVLTF.

The chain joins TRBV4-3 to TRBJ2-7; 14 bases line up with TRBD2. This CDR3 is built from 17 residues. The ends lost 2 bases at V and 2 bases at J; junction bases unmatched: 5. CDR1 and CDR2 from the germline V gene are LGHNA and YSLEER. The CDR3 DNA sequence: TGCGCCAGCAGCCAAACCCGGACTAGCGGGAGGCCCTACGAGCAGTACTTC. Encoded protein: CASSQTRTSGRPYEQYF.

This chain connects TRBV15 to TRBJ1-1; D ambiguous. CDR3 length: 15 residues. Germline V CDR1 and CDR2: LNHNV, YYDKDF (reference sequence). Trimming pared 4 bases from V and 0 bases from J, leaving 12 bases between. CDR3 bases: TGTGCCACCAGCATAGGCCCGGGGATGAACACTGAAGCTTTCTTT. Translated, it gives CATSIGPGMNTEAFF.

The CDR3 loop is CASRKASSGANVLTF. CDR3 coding DNA: TGTGCCAGCAGAAAAGCGTCCTCTGGGGCCAACGTCCTGACTTTC. The V gene is TRBV6-1, the J gene TRBJ2-6; unclear D gene. With 6 bases removed from V and 0 bases from J, the gap between germline ends came to 9 bases. The germline V gene encodes CDR1 MNHNS and CDR2 SASEGT. This CDR3 has 15 amino acids.

The chain couples TRBV7-2 to TRBJ2-3, with a tentative D call TRBD1 (5 bases). V lost 1 base and J lost 5, with 13 bases in between. The germline V gene has CDR1 SGHTA and CDR2 FQGNSA. This CDR3 is 15 amino acids long. For the CDR3, the DNA is TGTGCCAGCAGCTTAGTAGGGGCGATGAGAGATACGCAGTATTTT. This translates into CASSLVGAMRDTQYF.

The chain carries TRBV12-3 or TRBV12-4 and TRBJ2-7, with 9 nucleotides matching TRBD1. The ends lost 6 bases at V and 3 bases at J; junction bases unmatched: 6. The CDR3 has 14 amino acids. This CDR3 reads CASRPGTGRYEQYF. DNA of the CDR3: TGTGCCAGCAGGCCCGGGACAGGGCGCTACGAGCAGTACTTC.

The chain joins TRBV24-1 to TRBJ2-3; D perhaps matches TRBD1 (6 bases). Germline V gene sequence: CDR1 KGHDR, CDR2 SFDVKD. The CDR3 runs 16 residues. V lost 3 bases and J 0 bases, leaving 12 bases between the germline ends. The CDR3 region is CATSDPTGSSTDTQYF. In DNA, the CDR3 is TGTGCCACCAGTGATCCTACAGGGTCTAGCACAGATACGCAGTATTTT.

The CDR3 sequence is CASSLELRASGGELFF. CDR3 nucleotides: TGTGCCAGCAGTTTAGAGCTTCGGGCTTCAGGGGGGGAGCTGTTTTTT. The J gene is TRBJ2-2, the V gene TRBV28, with D possibly matching TRBD1 (5 bases). Germline CDR1 MDHEN, CDR2 SYDVKM. Trimming shortened V by 2 bases and J by 8 bases, and 18 bases separated the two germline ends. The CDR3 runs to 16 residues.

This rearrangement joins TRBV6-5 to TRBJ2-3, with D possibly being TRBD1 (6 bases). Looked up from germline, CDR1 is MNHEY and CDR2 is SVGAGI. The CDR3 has 16 residues. The ends were cut back, 3 bases at V and 2 bases at J, with 15 bases in the middle. CDR3 amino acids: CASSYDPGAPTDTQYF. The CDR3, as DNA: TGTGCCAGCAGTTATGACCCAGGGGCCCCCACAGATACGCAGTATTTT.

In its sample, this clonotype was seen a few times. The rearrangement uses TRBV4-3 and TRBJ2-7; TRBD2 matches 7 bases. Trimming cost V 4 bases and J 1 base; bases outside gene matches: 10. The CDR3 has 16 amino acids. Germline V gene data show CDR1 as LGHNA and CDR2 as YSLEER. CDR3 region: CASSPSSGGGSYEQYF. The CDR3 DNA is TGCGCCAGCAGCCCATCCTCGGGGGGAGGGTCCTACGAGCAGTACTTC.

The chain joins TRBV12-3 or TRBV12-4 to TRBJ2-1; maybe TRBD1 (5 bases). The CDR3 is 12 amino acids. The V and J ends lost 6 bases and 9 bases respectively, with 12 bases between them. The CDR3 sequence is CASSPQGREQFF. The CDR3 DNA is TGTGCCAGCAGCCCTCAGGGCCGTGAGCAGTTCTTC.

The chain employs TRBV28 and TRBJ2-3; 7 nucleotides line up with TRBD2. CDR1 and CDR2 (germline): MDHEN, SYDVKM. This CDR3 is built from 18 residues. The junction had 16 bases not matched to a gene; V was cut back by 7 bases and J by 0 bases. CDR3 sequence reads: CASMVDRGGRPSTDTQYF. The DNA for the CDR3 is TGTGCCAGCATGGTTGATCGCGGCGGGAGACCTAGCACAGATACGCAGTATTTT.

This clonotype was seen more than once but under ten times. The J gene is TRBJ2-3, the V gene TRBV20-1; D is perhaps TRBD2 (5 bases). Germline values: CDR1 DFQATT, CDR2 SNEGSKA (reference sequence). The CDR3 is made up of 15 amino acids. Trimming removed 1 base at V and 0 bases at J, with 11 bases between. CDR3 in DNA: TGCAGTGCTAGAGGAGGGTCTAAGAGCACAGATACGCAGTATTTT. It translates to CSARGGSKSTDTQYF.

DNA for the CDR3: TGTGCCAGCAGCGCCCAAACCGGGACAGCATCCTACGAGCAGTACTTC. Translating it yields CASSAQTGTASYEQYF. The J gene is TRBJ2-7, the V gene TRBV7-2; 7 nucleotides align to TRBD1. CDR3 size: 16 residues. CDR1 and CDR2 (germline): SGHTA, FQGNSA. With 5 bases clipped from V and 1 base from J, the junction kept 11 bases outside the gene matches.

This chain links TRBV3-1 with TRBJ2-7; TRBD2 matches 8 bases. The V and J ends lost 5 bases and 3 bases, in that order; junction bases with no gene match: 6. The CDR3 has 14 residues. CDR1 and CDR2 from the germline V gene are LGHDT and YNNKEL (reference sequence). CDR3 loop: CASSSARGGYEQYF. In nucleotides, the CDR3 is TGTGCCAGCAGCTCCGCCCGGGGGGGCTACGAGCAGTACTTC.

This rearrangement joins TRBV30 to TRBJ1-5; no definite D call. Deletions cut 1 base from V and 0 bases from J, with 1 base between. CDR1 and CDR2 from the germline V gene are GTSNPN and SVGIG (reference sequence). The CDR3 has 12 residues. The CDR3 loop is CAWSGSNQPQHF. DNA for the CDR3: TGTGCCTGGAGTGGTAGCAATCAGCCCCAGCATTTT. Full variable domain (missing parts from reference TRBV30 and TRBJ1-5): SQTIHQWPATLVQPVGSPLSLECTVEGTSNPNLYWYRQAAGRGLQLLFYSVGIGQISSEVPQNLSASRPQDRQFILSSKKLLLSDSGFYLCAWSGSNQPQHFGDGTRLSIL.

CDR3 region: CASSELPSLYNEQFF. CDR3 in DNA: TGTGCCAGCAGCGAACTCCCTTCCCTCTACAATGAGCAGTTCTTC. The rearrangement links TRBV9 to TRBJ2-1; no reliable D call. The V end lost 3 bases, the J end lost 3 bases, and 13 bases lay between the germline ends. Per germline, CDR1 SGDLS and CDR2 YYNGEE. The CDR3 has 15 amino acids.

The chain carries TRBV6-5 and TRBJ1-2, with D perhaps matching TRBD1 (5 bases). Trimming removed 6 bases from V and 7 bases from J, with 12 bases in between. This CDR3 is built from 12 residues. CDR1 and CDR2 from the germline V gene are MNHEY and SVGAGI. This CDR3 is CASSEQGLGYTF. CDR3 sequence (DNA): TGTGCCAGCAGCGAGCAGGGTCTTGGCTACACCTTC.

This chain links TRBV5-1 with TRBJ2-7; 9 bases are a match to TRBD1. This CDR3 region has 17 residues. The V and J ends lost 1 base and 3 bases, in that order; junction bases with no gene match: 11. The germline V gene encodes CDR1 SGHRS and CDR2 YFSETQ. Written as DNA, the CDR3 is TGCGCCAGCAGCTTGTGGTCGGGACAGGGTAATCGCTACGAGCAGTACTTC. Translated: CASSLWSGQGNRYEQYF.

The J gene is TRBJ2-1, the V gene TRBV5-1, with D perhaps matching TRBD2 (6 bases). This CDR3 spans 17 amino acids. Trimming took off 0 bases at V and 2 bases at J, with 15 bases between the two ends. Germline V gene sequence: CDR1 SGHRS, CDR2 YFSETQ. CDR3 sequence: CASSLGLRTGAYNEQFF. The CDR3 DNA sequence: TGCGCCAGCAGCTTGGGACTGCGGACGGGAGCCTACAATGAGCAGTTCTTC.

There are a few counts of this clonotype. The chain links TRBV29-1 to TRBJ2-5, with D perhaps TRBD2 (5 bases). Germline V CDR1 and CDR2: SQVTM, ANQGSEA. The CDR3 consists of 11 residues. Trimming cost V 7 bases and J 3 bases, with 9 bases left between them. This CDR3 is CSAGIEETQYF. The CDR3 DNA sequence: TGCAGCGCGGGGATTGAAGAGACCCAGTACTTC.

The V call is TRBV11-1, the J call TRBJ2-5; 9 bases match TRBD1. J lost 2 bases, V lost 5 bases, and 15 bases had no gene match. The CDR3 covers 18 residues. CDR1 is SGHAT and CDR2 is FQDESV in the germline V gene (reference sequence). DNA of the CDR3: TGTGCCAGCAGCCGTGAACGGGACAGGGTCCTATTACAAGAGACCCAGTACTTC. Translated: CASSRERDRVLLQETQYF.